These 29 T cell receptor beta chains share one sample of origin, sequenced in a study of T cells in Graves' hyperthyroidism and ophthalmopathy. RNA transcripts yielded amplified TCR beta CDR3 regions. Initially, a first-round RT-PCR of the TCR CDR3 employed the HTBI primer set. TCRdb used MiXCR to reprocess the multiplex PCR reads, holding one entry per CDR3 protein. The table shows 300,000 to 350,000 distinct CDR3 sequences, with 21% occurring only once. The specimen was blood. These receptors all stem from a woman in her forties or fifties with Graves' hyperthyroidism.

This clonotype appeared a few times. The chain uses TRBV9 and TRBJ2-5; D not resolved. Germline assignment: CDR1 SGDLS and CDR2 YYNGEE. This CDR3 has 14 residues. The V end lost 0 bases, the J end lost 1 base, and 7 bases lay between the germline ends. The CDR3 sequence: CASSVGGTQETQYF. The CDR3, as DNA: TGTGCCAGCAGCGTAGGAGGAACCCAAGAGACCCAGTACTTC.

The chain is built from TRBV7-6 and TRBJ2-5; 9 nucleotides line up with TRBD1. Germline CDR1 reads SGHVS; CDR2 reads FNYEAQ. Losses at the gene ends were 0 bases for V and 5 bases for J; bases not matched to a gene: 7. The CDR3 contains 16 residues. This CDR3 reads CASSLALGQGGETQYF. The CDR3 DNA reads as TGTGCCAGCAGCTTAGCGTTGGGACAGGGAGGGGAGACCCAGTACTTC.

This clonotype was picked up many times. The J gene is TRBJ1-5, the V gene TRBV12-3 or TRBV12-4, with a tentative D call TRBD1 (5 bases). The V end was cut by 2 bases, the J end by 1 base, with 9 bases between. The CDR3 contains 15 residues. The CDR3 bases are TGTGCCAGCAGTTTAACCCAGGGAAGCAATCAGCCCCAGCATTTT. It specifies CASSLTQGSNQPQHF.

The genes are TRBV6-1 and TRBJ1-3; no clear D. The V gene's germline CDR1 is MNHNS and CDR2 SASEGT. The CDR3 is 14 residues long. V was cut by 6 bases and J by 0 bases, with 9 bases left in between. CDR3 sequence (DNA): TGTGCCAGCAGCTCCCCAAGCTCTGGAAACACCATATATTTT. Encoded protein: CASSSPSSGNTIYF.

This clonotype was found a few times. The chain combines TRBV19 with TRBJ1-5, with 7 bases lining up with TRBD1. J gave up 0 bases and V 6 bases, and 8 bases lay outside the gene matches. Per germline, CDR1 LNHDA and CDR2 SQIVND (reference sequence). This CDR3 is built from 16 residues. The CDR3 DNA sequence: TGTGCCAGTAGGTACAGGGGCCGCTATAGCAATCAGCCCCAGCATTTT. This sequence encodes CASRYRGRYSNQPQHF.

In nucleotides, the CDR3 is TGTGCCAGCAGCTTGGCTAGCATAAGCGCCACGGAGACCCAGTACTTC. Its protein is CASSLASISATETQYF. The chain combines TRBV5-6 with TRBJ2-5; possible D gene TRBD2, 5 bases. The CDR3 extends over 16 amino acids. Between the trimmed V and J ends, which lost 0 bases and 5 bases, there was a span of 17 bases. CDR1 and CDR2 from the germline V gene are SGHDT and YYEEEE. The full variable domain, in which reference TRBV5-6 and TRBJ2-5 provide the parts outside the CDR3, is DAGVTQSPTHLIKTRGQQVTLRCSPKSGHDTVSWYQQALGQGPQFIFQYYEEEERQRGNFPDRFSGHQFPNYSSELNVNALLLGDSALYLCASSLASISATETQYFGPGTRLLVL.

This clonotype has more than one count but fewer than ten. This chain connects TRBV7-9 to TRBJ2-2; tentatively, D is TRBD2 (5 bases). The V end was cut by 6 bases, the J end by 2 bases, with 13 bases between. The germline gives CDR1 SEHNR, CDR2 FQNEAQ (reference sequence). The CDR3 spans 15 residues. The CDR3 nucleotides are TGTGCCAGCAGGAAGAAGGGAGCAAACACCGGGGAGCTGTTTTTT. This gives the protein CASRKKGANTGELFF.

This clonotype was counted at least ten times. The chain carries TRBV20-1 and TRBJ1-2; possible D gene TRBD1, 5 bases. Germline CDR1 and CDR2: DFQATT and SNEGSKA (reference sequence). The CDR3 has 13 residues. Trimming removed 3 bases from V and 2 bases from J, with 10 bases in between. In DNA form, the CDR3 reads TGCAGTGCTAGGCCCCGGGACAACTATGGCTACACCTTC. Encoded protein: CSARPRDNYGYTF.

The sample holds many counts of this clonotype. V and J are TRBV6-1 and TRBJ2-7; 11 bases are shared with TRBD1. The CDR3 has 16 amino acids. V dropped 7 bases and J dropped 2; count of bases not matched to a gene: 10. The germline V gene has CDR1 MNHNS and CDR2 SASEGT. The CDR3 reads CASINPGQGVPYEQYF. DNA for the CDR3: TGTGCCAGCATAAATCCGGGACAGGGGGTACCCTACGAGCAGTACTTC.

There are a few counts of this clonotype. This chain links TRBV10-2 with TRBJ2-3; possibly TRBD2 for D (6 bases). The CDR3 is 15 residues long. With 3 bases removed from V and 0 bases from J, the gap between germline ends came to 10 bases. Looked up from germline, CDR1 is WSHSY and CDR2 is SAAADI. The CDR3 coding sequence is TGCGCCAGCAGTGAAACTAGCCTGAGCACAGATACGCAGTATTTT. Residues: CASSETSLSTDTQYF.

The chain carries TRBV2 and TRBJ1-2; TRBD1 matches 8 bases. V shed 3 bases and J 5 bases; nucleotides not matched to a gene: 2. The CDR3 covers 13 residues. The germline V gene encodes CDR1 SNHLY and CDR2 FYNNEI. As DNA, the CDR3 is TGTGCCAGCAGTGACGACAGGGGATATGGCTACACCTTC. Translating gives CASSDDRGYGYTF.

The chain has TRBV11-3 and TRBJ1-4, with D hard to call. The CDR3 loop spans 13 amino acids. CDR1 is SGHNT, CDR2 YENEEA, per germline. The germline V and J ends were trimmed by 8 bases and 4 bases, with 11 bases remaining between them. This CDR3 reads CASAMRFNEKLFF. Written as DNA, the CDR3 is TGTGCCAGCGCCATGAGGTTTAATGAAAAACTGTTTTTT.

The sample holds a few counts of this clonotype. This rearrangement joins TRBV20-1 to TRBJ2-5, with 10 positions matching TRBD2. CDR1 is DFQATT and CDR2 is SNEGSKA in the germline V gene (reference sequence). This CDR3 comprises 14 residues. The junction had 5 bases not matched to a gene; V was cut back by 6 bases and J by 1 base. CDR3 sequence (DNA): TGCAGTGCCCGTAGCGGGGGGTCCCAAGAGACCCAGTACTTC. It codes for CSARSGGSQETQYF.

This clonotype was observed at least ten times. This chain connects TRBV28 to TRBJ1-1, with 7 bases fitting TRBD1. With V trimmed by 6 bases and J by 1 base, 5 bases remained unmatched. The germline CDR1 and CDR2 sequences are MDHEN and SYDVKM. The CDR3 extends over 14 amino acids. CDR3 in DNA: TGTGCCAGCAGCGCGCACAGGGGGAACACTGAAGCTTTCTTT. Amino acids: CASSAHRGNTEAFF.

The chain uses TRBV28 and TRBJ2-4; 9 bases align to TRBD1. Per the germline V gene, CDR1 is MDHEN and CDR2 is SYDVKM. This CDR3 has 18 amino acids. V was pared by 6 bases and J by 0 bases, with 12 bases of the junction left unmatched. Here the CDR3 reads CASRRQTGGILAKNIQYF. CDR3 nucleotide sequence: TGTGCCAGCAGACGCCAGACAGGGGGAATTCTAGCCAAAAACATTCAGTACTTC.

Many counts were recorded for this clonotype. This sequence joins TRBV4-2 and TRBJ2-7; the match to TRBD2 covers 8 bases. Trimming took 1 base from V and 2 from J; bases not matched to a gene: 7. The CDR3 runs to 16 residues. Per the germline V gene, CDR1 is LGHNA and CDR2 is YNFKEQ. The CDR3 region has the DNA TGTGCCAGCAGCCAAGGAACAGCGGGAGACCCCTACGAGCAGTACTTC. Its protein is CASSQGTAGDPYEQYF.

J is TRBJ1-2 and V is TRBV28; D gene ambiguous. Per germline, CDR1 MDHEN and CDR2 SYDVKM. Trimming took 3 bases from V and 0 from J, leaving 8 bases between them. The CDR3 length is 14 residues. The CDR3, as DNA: TGTGCCAGCAGTTTTTACATCGCTAACTATGGCTACACCTTC. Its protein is CASSFYIANYGYTF.

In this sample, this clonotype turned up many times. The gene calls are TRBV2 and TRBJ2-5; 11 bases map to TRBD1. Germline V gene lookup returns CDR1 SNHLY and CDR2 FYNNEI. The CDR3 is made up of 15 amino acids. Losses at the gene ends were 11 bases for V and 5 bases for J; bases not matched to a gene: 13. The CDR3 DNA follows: TGTGCCGCCGACGGGGGACAGGGGGATTTGGAGACCCAGTACTTC. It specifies CAADGGQGDLETQYF. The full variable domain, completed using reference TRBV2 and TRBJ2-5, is EPEVTQTPSHQVTQMGQEVILRCVPISNHLYFYWYRQILGQKVEFLVSFYNNEISEKSEIFDDQFSVERPDGSNFTLKIRSTKLEDSAMYFCAADGGQGDLETQYFGPGTRLLVL.

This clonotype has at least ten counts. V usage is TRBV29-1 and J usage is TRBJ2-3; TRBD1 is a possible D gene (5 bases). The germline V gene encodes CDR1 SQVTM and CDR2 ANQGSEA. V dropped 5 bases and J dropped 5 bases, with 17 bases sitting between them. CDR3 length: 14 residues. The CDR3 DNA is TGCAGCGTTATGACCACCCTAAGGGGAGATACGCAGTATTTT. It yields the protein CSVMTTLRGDTQYF.

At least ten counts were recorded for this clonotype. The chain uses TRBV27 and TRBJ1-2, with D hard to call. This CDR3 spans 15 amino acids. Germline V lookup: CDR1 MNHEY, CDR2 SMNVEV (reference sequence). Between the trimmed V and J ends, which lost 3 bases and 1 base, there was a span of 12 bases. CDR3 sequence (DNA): TGTGCCAGCAGTTTTATCGGACCCCTTAACTATGGCTACACCTTC. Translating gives CASSFIGPLNYGYTF.

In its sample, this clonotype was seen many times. The CDR3 spells CASSWEGEKLFF. The CDR3 DNA follows: TGTGCCAGCAGTTGGGAGGGTGAAAAACTGTTTTTT. The V gene is TRBV2, the J gene TRBJ1-4, with D unresolved. V lost 5 bases to trimming and J lost 7 bases, with 8 bases between them. There are 12 residues in the CDR3. CDR1 is SNHLY, CDR2 FYNNEI, per germline. Complete variable domain (other parts from reference TRBV2 and TRBJ1-4): EPEVTQTPSHQVTQMGQEVILRCVPISNHLYFYWYRQILGQKVEFLVSFYNNEISEKSEIFDDQFSVERPDGSNFTLKIRSTKLEDSAMYFCASSWEGEKLFFGSGTQLSVL.

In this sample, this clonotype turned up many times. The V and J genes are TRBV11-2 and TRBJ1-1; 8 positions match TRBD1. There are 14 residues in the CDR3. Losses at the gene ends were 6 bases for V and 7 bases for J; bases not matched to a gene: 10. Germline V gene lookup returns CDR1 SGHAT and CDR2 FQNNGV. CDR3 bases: TGTGCCAGCAGTTATACCGGGACAGGTTATGAAGCTTTCTTT. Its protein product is CASSYTGTGYEAFF.

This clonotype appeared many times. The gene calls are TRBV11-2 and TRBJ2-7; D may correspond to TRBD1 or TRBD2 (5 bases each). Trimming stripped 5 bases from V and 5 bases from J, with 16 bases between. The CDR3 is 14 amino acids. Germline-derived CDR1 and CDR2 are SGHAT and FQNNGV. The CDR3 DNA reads TGTGCCAGCAGCCCCGGGACGTGGGTCGACGAGCAGTACTTC. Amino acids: CASSPGTWVDEQYF. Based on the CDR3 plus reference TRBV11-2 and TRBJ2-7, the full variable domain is EAGVAQSPRYKIIEKRQSVAFWCNPISGHATLYWYQQILGQGPKLLIQFQNNGVVDDSQLPKDRFSAERLKGVDSTLKIQPAKLEDSAVYLCASSPGTWVDEQYFGPGTRLTVT.

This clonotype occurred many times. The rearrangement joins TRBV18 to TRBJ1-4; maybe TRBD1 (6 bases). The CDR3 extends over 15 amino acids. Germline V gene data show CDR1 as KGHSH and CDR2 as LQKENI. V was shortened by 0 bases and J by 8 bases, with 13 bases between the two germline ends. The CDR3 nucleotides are TGTGCCAGCTCACCACCGCAGGGGACAAAGGAAAAACTGTTTTTT. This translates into CASSPPQGTKEKLFF.

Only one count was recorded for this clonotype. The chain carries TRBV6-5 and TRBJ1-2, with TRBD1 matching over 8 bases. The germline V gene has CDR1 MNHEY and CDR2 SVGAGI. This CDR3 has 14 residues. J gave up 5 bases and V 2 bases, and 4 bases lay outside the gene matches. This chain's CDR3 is CASSYDRGLYGYTF. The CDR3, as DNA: TGTGCCAGCAGTTACGACAGGGGACTATATGGCTACACCTTC.

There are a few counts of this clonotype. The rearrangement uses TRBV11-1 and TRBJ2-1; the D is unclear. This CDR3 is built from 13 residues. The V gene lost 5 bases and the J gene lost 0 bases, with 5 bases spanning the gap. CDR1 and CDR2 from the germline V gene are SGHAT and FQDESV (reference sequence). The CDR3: CASSPNSYNEQFF. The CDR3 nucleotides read TGTGCCAGCAGCCCCAACTCCTACAATGAGCAGTTCTTC.

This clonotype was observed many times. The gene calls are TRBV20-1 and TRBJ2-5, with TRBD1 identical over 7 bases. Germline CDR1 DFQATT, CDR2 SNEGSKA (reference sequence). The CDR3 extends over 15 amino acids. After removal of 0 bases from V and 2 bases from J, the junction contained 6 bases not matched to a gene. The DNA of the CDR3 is TGCAGTGCTAGAGACCCGAGGGGGCCACAAGAGACCCAGTACTTC. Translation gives CSARDPRGPQETQYF.

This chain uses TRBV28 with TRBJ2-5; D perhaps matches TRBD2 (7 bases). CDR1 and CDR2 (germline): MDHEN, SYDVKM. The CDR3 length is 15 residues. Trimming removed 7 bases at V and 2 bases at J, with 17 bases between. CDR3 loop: CASKGGVAVQETQYF. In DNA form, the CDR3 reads TGTGCCAGCAAAGGGGGGGTGGCAGTACAAGAGACCCAGTACTTC. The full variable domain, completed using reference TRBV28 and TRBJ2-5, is DVKVTQSSRYLVKRTGEKVFLECVQDMDHENMFWYRQDPGLGLRLIYFSYDVKMKEKGDIPEGYSVSREKKERFSLILESASTNQTSMYLCASKGGVAVQETQYFGPGTRLLVL.

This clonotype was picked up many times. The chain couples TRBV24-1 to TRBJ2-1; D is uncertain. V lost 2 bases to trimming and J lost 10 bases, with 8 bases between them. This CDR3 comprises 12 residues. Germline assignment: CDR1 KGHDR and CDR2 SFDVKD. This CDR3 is CATSDWQDEQFF. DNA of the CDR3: TGTGCCACCAGTGATTGGCAGGACGAGCAGTTCTTC.